This is a list of T cell receptor beta chains from one sample in a study of T-cell reconstitution after alpha-beta-depleted transplantation in children. TCRdb independently ran MiXCR on the PCR reads; one entry per CDR3 protein. In the table there are around 500,000 distinct CDR3 sequences, 23% of which are singletons. Sequences were derived from PBMCs, mostly from graft donor cells, sampled 360 days after TCRalphabeta/CD19-depleted stem cell transplant. The receptors here all came from a boy younger than two who had a stem cell transplant for acute myeloid leukemia, so the T cells may come from the graft donor. Each CDR3 is given with its conserved first and last residue. Each record gives: J gene, V gene, CDR3 protein.

j_gene: TRBJ2-2; v_gene: TRBV5-1; CDR3aa: CASMTGFAGELFF
j_gene: TRBJ1-2; v_gene: TRBV28; CDR3aa: CASSFLGEGGGYTF
j_gene: TRBJ2-5; v_gene: TRBV18; CDR3aa: CASTQQETQYF
j_gene: TRBJ1-1; v_gene: TRBV7-9; CDR3aa: CASSSGTVTEAFF
j_gene: TRBJ2-4; v_gene: TRBV28; CDR3aa: CASSLSGLKNIQYF
j_gene: TRBJ2-1; v_gene: TRBV12-3/TRBV12-4; CDR3aa: CASSLRGNPYNEQFF
j_gene: TRBJ2-2; v_gene: TRBV20-1; CDR3aa: CSASWGNTGELFF
j_gene: TRBJ2-7; v_gene: TRBV12-3/TRBV12-4; CDR3aa: CASSVGGPGYEQYF
j_gene: TRBJ2-3; v_gene: TRBV7-9; CDR3aa: CASSLIVGLISTDTQYF
j_gene: TRBJ1-3; v_gene: TRBV12-3/TRBV12-4; CDR3aa: CASSLSRNTIYF
j_gene: TRBJ1-1; v_gene: TRBV15; CDR3aa: CATSSQDRGGTEAFF
j_gene: TRBJ1-3; v_gene: TRBV28; CDR3aa: CASSFLRSGNTIYF
j_gene: TRBJ2-3; v_gene: TRBV28; CDR3aa: CASSPPGTGILYF
j_gene: TRBJ1-2; v_gene: TRBV10-3; CDR3aa: CAISEPGQGALLGYTF
j_gene: TRBJ2-5; v_gene: TRBV20-1; CDR3aa: CSAGSAGTSGGRLNF
j_gene: TRBJ2-3; v_gene: TRBV7-2; CDR3aa: CASSSRGGITDTQYF
j_gene: TRBJ2-4; v_gene: TRBV19; CDR3aa: CASSIEGAPAKNIQYF
j_gene: TRBJ2-3; v_gene: TRBV15; CDR3aa: CATSRPSPVGDTQYF
j_gene: TRBJ2-2; v_gene: TRBV7-9; CDR3aa: CASSLGDGMGRRTGELFF
j_gene: TRBJ2-1; v_gene: TRBV28; CDR3aa: CASSSGGLHNEQFF
j_gene: TRBJ2-5; v_gene: TRBV20-1; CDR3aa: CSARGSGGGETQYF
j_gene: TRBJ2-7; v_gene: TRBV10-3; CDR3aa: CAISGLAGNEQYF
j_gene: TRBJ2-1; v_gene: TRBV18; CDR3aa: CASSRPSGGGEQFF
j_gene: TRBJ2-2; v_gene: TRBV27; CDR3aa: CASSLRTGTRTGELFF
j_gene: TRBJ2-1; v_gene: TRBV12-3/TRBV12-4; CDR3aa: CASSFGLNNEQFF
j_gene: TRBJ2-5; v_gene: TRBV29-1; CDR3aa: CSVAQGARETQYF
j_gene: TRBJ2-3; v_gene: TRBV7-3; CDR3aa: CASSLRGVADTQYF
j_gene: TRBJ1-2; v_gene: TRBV29-1; CDR3aa: CSVAGTGNRGYTF
j_gene: TRBJ2-4; v_gene: TRBV10-3; CDR3aa: CAISAGSQTSKNIQYF
j_gene: TRBJ1-3; v_gene: TRBV5-1; CDR3aa: CASSSTGGSPIYF
j_gene: TRBJ2-7; v_gene: TRBV6-2/TRBV6-3; CDR3aa: CASSPRQEYEQYF
j_gene: TRBJ2-5; v_gene: TRBV29-1; CDR3aa: CSVRTADTQYF
j_gene: TRBJ2-5; v_gene: TRBV6-1; CDR3aa: CASSDRLGRETQYF